This T cell receptor beta chain was sequenced for a study of spatial heterogeneity in lung cancer. From germline, CDR1 is SEHNR and CDR2 FQNEAQ (reference sequence). Trimming removed 5 bases from V and 5 bases from J; junction bases left unmatched: 9. The CDR3 runs 15 residues. Time point described: sample taken at primary tumor resection. Unsorted samples of tumor, nontumor lung or frozen PBMC had their whole RNA sequenced. Via MiXCR, TCRdb re-called the 5' RACE reads, giving one row per CDR3 protein. The data contain about 6,100 distinct CDR3 sequences, around 12% of them seen just once; the ten biggest clones take up more than 15%. This clonotype was recorded many times. This beta chain was picked up by a library intended for alpha chains and is off target, so its count carries little meaning.

The source was lung tissue, collected at surgery. The chain recombines TRBV7-9 with TRBJ2-1; TRBD1 matches 7 bases. The receptor was derived from a human donor with early-stage non-small cell lung cancer. CDR3 DNA sequence: TGTGCCAGCAGCGGGACAGTTAAGTCGCACAATGAGCAGTTCTTC. This encodes CASSGTVKSHNEQFF.